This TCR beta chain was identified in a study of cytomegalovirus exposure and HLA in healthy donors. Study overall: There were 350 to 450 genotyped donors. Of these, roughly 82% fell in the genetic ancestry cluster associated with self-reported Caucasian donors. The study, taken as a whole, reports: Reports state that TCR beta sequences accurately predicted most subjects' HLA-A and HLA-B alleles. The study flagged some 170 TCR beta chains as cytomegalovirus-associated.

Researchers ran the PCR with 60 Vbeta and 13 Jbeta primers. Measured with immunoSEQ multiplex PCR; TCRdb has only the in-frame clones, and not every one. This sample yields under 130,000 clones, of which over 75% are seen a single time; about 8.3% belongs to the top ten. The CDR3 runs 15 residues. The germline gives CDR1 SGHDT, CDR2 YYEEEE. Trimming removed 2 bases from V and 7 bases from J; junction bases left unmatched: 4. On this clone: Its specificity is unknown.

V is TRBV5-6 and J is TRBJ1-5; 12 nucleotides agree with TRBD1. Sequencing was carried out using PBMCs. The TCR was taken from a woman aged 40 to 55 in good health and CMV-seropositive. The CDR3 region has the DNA TGTGCCAGCAGCTTAGGGACAGGGGGCTGGCAGCCCCAGCATTTT. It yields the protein CASSLGTGGWQPQHF.